These 10 T cell receptor beta chains were all obtained from the same sample, sequenced in a study of blood T cell repertoires in COVID-19. Clones were read by immunoSEQ multiplex PCR, and TCRdb kept only the in-frame ones, dropping some. The profile shows some 64,000 clones, more than 60% of them singletons. The specimen was peripheral blood. The receptor source for this set is a woman of 80 years or more with active or convalescent COVID-19.

This clone appeared a single time. The chain carries TRBV5-4 and TRBJ1-1, with D uncertain. The germline CDR1 and CDR2 sequences are SGHNT and YYREEE (reference sequence). The V gene lost 0 bases and the J gene lost 1 base, with 10 bases spanning the gap. CDR3 size: 15 residues. In nucleotides, the CDR3 is TGTGCCAGCAGCTTGGGACACAGCTGGAACACTGAAGCTTTCTTT. Protein sequence: CASSLGHSWNTEAFF.

In this sample, this clone turned up a few times. Other DNA sequences of this sample code for an identical CDR3. This chain links TRBV5-1 with TRBJ1-6; unclear D gene. From germline, CDR1 is SGHRS and CDR2 YFSETQ. Trimming took 0 bases from V and 7 from J, leaving 8 bases between them. This CDR3 spans 14 amino acids. CDR3 nucleotide sequence: TGCGCCAGCAGCTTGGGGGAGAGAAATTCACCCCTCCACTTT. This sequence encodes CASSLGERNSPLHF.

This clone has a handful of counts. This chain joins TRBV6-1 and TRBJ1-4; 8 nucleotides align to TRBD1. The V gene's germline CDR1 is MNHNS and CDR2 SASEGT. The V and J ends lost 2 bases and 8 bases, in that order; junction bases with no gene match: 10. This CDR3 spans 16 amino acids. CDR3 in DNA: TGTGCCAGCAGTGAACCTGACAGGGGAAGGAAGGAAAAACTGTTTTTT. This encodes CASSEPDRGRKEKLFF.

This clone showed up just a few times. This chain joins TRBV9 and TRBJ1-6; the match to TRBD1 covers 8 bases. The CDR3 extends over 17 amino acids. V shed 2 bases and J 8 bases; nucleotides not matched to a gene: 12. Germline V gene lookup returns CDR1 SGDLS and CDR2 YYNGEE. This CDR3 reads CASSVAPGQVFDSPLHF. CDR3 in DNA: TGTGCCAGCAGCGTGGCTCCGGGACAGGTTTTTGATTCACCCCTCCACTTT.

The chain employs TRBV7-2 and TRBJ1-2; possibly TRBD1 for D (6 bases). The germline V gene encodes CDR1 SGHTA and CDR2 FQGNSA. The length of the CDR3 is 14 residues. Trimming cost V 1 base and J 7 bases, with 13 bases left between them. The CDR3 DNA reads TGTGCCAGCAGCTTAGGGTTGGCAGGGGTTGGCTACACCTTC. Amino acid sequence: CASSLGLAGVGYTF.

The chain couples TRBV6-5 to TRBJ2-5, with D maybe TRBD2 (5 bases). This CDR3 region has 12 residues. V was pared by 5 bases and J by 5 bases, with 9 bases between. Germline V gene lookup returns CDR1 MNHEY and CDR2 SVGAGI. DNA of the CDR3: TGTGCCAGCAGTCCGGGGTGGGAGACCCAGTACTTC. Encoded protein: CASSPGWETQYF.

The rearrangement joins TRBV11-2 to TRBJ2-7; D is possibly TRBD2 (5 bases). The CDR3 runs to 15 residues. V gave up 0 bases and J gave up 3 bases, with 12 bases separating them. CDR1 and CDR2 (germline): SGHAT, FQNNGV. The CDR3 spells CASSLESGVGYEQYF. The CDR3 coding sequence is TGTGCCAGCAGCTTAGAAAGCGGCGTAGGCTACGAGCAGTACTTC. Full variable domain (remainder filled in from reference TRBV11-2 and TRBJ2-7): EAGVAQSPRYKIIEKRQSVAFWCNPISGHATLYWYQQILGQGPKLLIQFQNNGVVDDSQLPKDRFSAERLKGVDSTLKIQPAKLEDSAVYLCASSLESGVGYEQYFGPGTRLTVT.

The gene calls are TRBV5-1 and TRBJ1-1; the D is unclear. Trimming pared 2 bases from V and 3 bases from J, leaving 8 bases between. CDR1 and CDR2 (germline): SGHRS, YFSETQ. The CDR3 loop spans 13 amino acids. CDR3 loop: CASSFGWDTEAFF. For the CDR3, the DNA is TGCGCCAGCAGCTTCGGGTGGGACACTGAAGCTTTCTTT.

This chain links TRBV6-5 with TRBJ2-7, with D possibly being TRBD2 (6 bases). The CDR3 loop spans 15 amino acids. In germline, CDR1 is MNHEY, CDR2 SVGAGI. V was shortened by 5 bases and J by 0 bases, with 14 bases between the two germline ends. CDR3 protein: CASSQRMGGSYEQYF. As DNA, the CDR3 is TGTGCCAGCAGTCAACGGATGGGGGGCTCCTACGAGCAGTACTTC.

This rearrangement joins TRBV10-3 to TRBJ2-3, with unresolved D. CDR1 is ENHRY and CDR2 is SYGVKD in the germline V gene. The CDR3 spans 11 residues. Trimming took off 5 bases at V and 5 bases at J, with 5 bases between the two ends. CDR3 bases: TGTGCCATCAGTTCGGTAGATACGCAGTATTTT. It encodes CAISSVDTQYF.